These 23 T cell receptor beta chains share one sample of origin, sequenced in a study of T cells in Graves' hyperthyroidism and ophthalmopathy. Authors of the study amplified TCR beta CDR3 regions from RNA transcripts. The HTBI primer set served for first-round RT-PCR of the TCR CDR3. TCRdb analysed the multiplex PCR reads with MiXCR anew, one entry per CDR3 protein. Among 400,000 to 550,000 distinct CDR3 sequences listed, approximately 15% were seen once. Sequencing input: blood. These receptors were obtained from a woman aged 18-30 years with Graves' hyperthyroidism.

This clonotype was counted at least ten times. DNA of the CDR3: TGTGCCAGCAGCTCCGGACCCGCGGGACAGCCCCAGCATTTT. This encodes CASSSGPAGQPQHF. V gene TRBV11-1 combines with J gene TRBJ1-5; D call uncertain. Trimming removed 4 bases at V and 7 bases at J, with 14 bases between. Per the germline V gene, CDR1 is SGHAT and CDR2 is FQDESV (reference sequence). The CDR3 runs 14 residues.

This clonotype was observed at least ten times. The DNA of the CDR3 is TGTGCCAGCTCACGACCATCTGGGTCAGAGAATGAAAAACTGTTTTTT. It codes for CASSRPSGSENEKLFF. V and J are TRBV18 and TRBJ1-4; D uncertain. The CDR3 runs 16 residues. Germline lookup yields CDR1 KGHSH and CDR2 LQKENI. The V end lost 4 bases, the J end lost 5 bases, and 17 bases lay between the germline ends.

This chain joins TRBV4-2 and TRBJ2-1, with 12 bases identical to TRBD2. Germline V gives CDR1 LGHNA, CDR2 YNFKEQ. This CDR3 is built from 18 residues. Unmatched junction bases numbered 16, after V lost 0 bases and J lost 13 bases. The CDR3 coding sequence is TGTGCCAGCAGCCAAGATCATAACCGCCCTAGCGGGAGGGCCGTTCAGTTCTTC. The encoded protein is CASSQDHNRPSGRAVQFF.

This clonotype was observed many times. The chain carries TRBV30 and TRBJ1-5, with 9 bases fitting TRBD1. CDR3 length: 15 residues. V was pared by 1 base and J by 7 bases, with 8 bases of the junction left unmatched. Germline-derived CDR1 and CDR2 are GTSNPN and SVGIG (reference sequence). The CDR3 is CAWSASNRGRQPQHF. The CDR3 DNA is TGTGCCTGGAGTGCCTCAAACAGGGGGCGACAGCCCCAGCATTTT.

This clonotype was seen at least ten times. The CDR3 region is CASIASGRRYEQFF. The CDR3 nucleotides read TGCGCCAGCATTGCTAGCGGGAGGAGATATGAGCAGTTCTTC. V usage is TRBV10-2 and J usage is TRBJ2-1; 11 bases map to TRBD2. Per the germline V gene, CDR1 is WSHSY and CDR2 is SAAADI. J was trimmed by 8 bases and V by 7 bases; bases with no gene match: 7. CDR3 length: 14 residues.

This clonotype was counted between two and nine times. The gene calls are TRBV6-2 or TRBV6-3 and TRBJ2-7; D is ambiguous. The germline V gene has CDR1 MNHEY and CDR2 SVGEGT. The length of the CDR3 is 12 residues. Trimming removed 2 bases from V and 3 bases from J, with 5 bases in between. The CDR3 loop is CASSYTYYEQYF. DNA for the CDR3: TGTGCCAGCAGTTACACCTACTACGAGCAGTACTTC.

This clonotype was counted at least ten times. The chain recombines TRBV7-9 with TRBJ2-1; 9 bases line up with TRBD2. The V segment lost 4 bases and the J segment 5 bases; nucleotides outside the gene matches: 18. The V gene's germline CDR1 is SEHNR and CDR2 FQNEAQ (reference sequence). The CDR3 consists of 19 residues. The CDR3 coding sequence is TGTGCCAGCAGCTCCCCAATAGGCGGGAGGGGTACGAAGGACAATGAGCAGTTCTTC. Protein sequence: CASSSPIGGRGTKDNEQFF.

This clonotype was seen at least ten times. The CDR3 DNA sequence: TGTGCCAGCAACACCACTCCGGAGTTATCGGGTTCACCCCTCCACTTT. As protein: CASNTTPELSGSPLHF. This chain uses TRBV28 with TRBJ1-6; unclear D gene. The CDR3 covers 16 residues. With 7 bases removed from V and 9 bases from J, the gap between germline ends came to 22 bases. The germline V gene encodes CDR1 MDHEN and CDR2 SYDVKM.

The sample holds many counts of this clonotype. The chain combines TRBV3-1 with TRBJ1-6; D possibly corresponds to TRBD1 (5 bases). The CDR3 is 14 amino acids. CDR1 LGHDT and CDR2 YNNKEL come from the germline V gene (reference sequence). V was trimmed by 3 bases and J by 7 bases, leaving 10 bases between them. CDR3 bases: TGTGCCAGCAGCCAGGGGCGGTCCAATTCACCCCTCCACTTT. Protein sequence: CASSQGRSNSPLHF.

The CDR3 here is CSARVGGLAGVEQYV. The CDR3 DNA sequence: TGCAGTGCTAGAGTGGGGGGGCTAGCGGGAGTCGAGCAGTACGTC. This chain uses TRBV20-1 with TRBJ2-7, with 10 bases matching TRBD2. In germline, CDR1 is DFQATT, CDR2 SNEGSKA (reference sequence). The CDR3 is made up of 15 amino acids. V dropped 1 base and J dropped 6; count of bases not matched to a gene: 9.

J is TRBJ2-1 and V is TRBV24-1; 8 bases agree with TRBD1. J lost 6 bases, V lost 1 base, and 4 bases had no gene match. The CDR3 has 15 residues. Germline V lookup: CDR1 KGHDR, CDR2 SFDVKD. CDR3 DNA: TGTGCCACCAGTGATTTACGGACAGGGCTCAATGAGCAGTTCTTC. This sequence encodes CATSDLRTGLNEQFF.

This clonotype was recorded many times. V gene TRBV25-1 combines with J gene TRBJ2-7; D unresolved. This CDR3 has 15 amino acids. Germline CDR1 reads MGHDK; CDR2 reads SYGVNS. The V end lost 3 bases, the J end lost 1 base, and 13 bases lay between the germline ends. CDR3 sequence (DNA): TGTGCCAGCAGTGAGAGCCCTTCCGCTTCCTACGAGCAGTACTTC. Encoded protein: CASSESPSASYEQYF.

This clonotype was seen a handful of times. The V and J genes are TRBV20-1 and TRBJ1-1, with TRBD1 as a possible D gene (5 bases). Trimming left V 4 bases short and J 2 bases short, with 26 bases between. The CDR3 runs 18 residues. CDR1 DFQATT and CDR2 SNEGSKA come from the germline V gene (reference sequence). CDR3 sequence (DNA): TGCAGTGCTACGAAAAGGAGGGGCGCGGGGGTTGGTAACACTGAAGCTTTCTTT. This encodes CSATKRRGAGVGNTEAFF.

This clonotype was counted at least ten times. The chain has TRBV27 and TRBJ2-1; 9 bases are shared with TRBD2. The J segment lost 2 bases and the V segment lost 5 bases, leaving 4 bases of the junction unmatched. This CDR3 is 15 amino acids long. CDR1 is MNHEY, CDR2 SMNVEV, per germline (reference sequence). CDR3 region: CASSPSGDPYNEQFF. The CDR3 coding sequence is TGTGCCAGCAGTCCTAGCGGGGATCCCTACAATGAGCAGTTCTTC.

This clonotype was seen at least ten times. The J gene is TRBJ2-1, the V gene TRBV24-1, with TRBD1 matching 8 bases. The trim removed 3 bases at V and 4 bases at J, leaving 7 bases unmatched. The V gene's germline CDR1 is KGHDR and CDR2 SFDVKD. There are 16 residues in the CDR3. Written as DNA, the CDR3 is TGTGCCACCAGTGATAAAGGACAGGGACGTTACAATGAGCAGTTCTTC. Protein: CATSDKGQGRYNEQFF.

This clonotype was counted at least ten times. The chain couples TRBV24-1 to TRBJ2-2; no clear D. V lost 4 bases to trimming and J lost 7 bases, with 9 bases between them. Looked up from germline, CDR1 is KGHDR and CDR2 is SFDVKD. CDR3 length equals 13 residues. CDR3 amino acids: CATSEIEFGELFF. CDR3 bases: TGTGCCACCAGTGAAATCGAGTTCGGGGAGCTGTTTTTT.

The chain recombines TRBV20-1 with TRBJ2-7; 10 bases map to TRBD2. The germline V gene has CDR1 DFQATT and CDR2 SNEGSKA (reference sequence). V shed 0 bases, J shed 2 bases, and the junction held 4 bases outside the gene matches. The CDR3 runs to 15 residues. The DNA for the CDR3 is TGCAGTGCTAGAGATCTTACTAGCGGGGCCTACGAGCAGTACGTC. Protein: CSARDLTSGAYEQYV.

This clonotype was seen many times. The chain uses TRBV4-2 and TRBJ2-5, with D hard to call. Germline V lookup: CDR1 LGHNA, CDR2 YNFKEQ. This CDR3 is built from 15 residues. Trimming took 1 base from V and 3 from J, leaving 12 bases between them. This CDR3 reads CASSQGGWPEETQYF. The CDR3, as DNA: TGTGCCAGCAGCCAAGGAGGCTGGCCTGAAGAGACCCAGTACTTC.

This clonotype came up many times. J is TRBJ2-1 and V is TRBV5-1; D unresolved. Trimming removed 0 bases from V and 1 base from J, with 11 bases in between. The V gene's germline CDR1 is SGHRS and CDR2 YFSETQ. The CDR3 has 16 residues. The CDR3 loop is CASSLEGYLSYNEQFF. In DNA form, the CDR3 reads TGCGCCAGCAGCTTGGAGGGCTACCTATCCTACAATGAGCAGTTCTTC.

The chain has TRBV2 and TRBJ1-4; D remains unclear. Germline CDR1 reads SNHLY; CDR2 reads FYNNEI. This CDR3 contains 15 residues. V was clipped by 5 bases and J by 0 bases, with 10 bases between them. CDR3 in amino acids: CASSLRPATNEKLFF. The CDR3, as DNA: TGTGCCAGCAGTTTAAGACCGGCAACTAATGAAAAACTGTTTTTT.

This clonotype was detected ten times or more. V usage is TRBV12-3 or TRBV12-4 and J usage is TRBJ1-2, with 12 bases fitting TRBD1. V was clipped by 4 bases and J by 8 bases; unmatched bases: 11. The CDR3 contains 16 residues. The CDR3 DNA reads as TGTGCCAGCAGTTGGTTTACCGGGACAGGGGGCGAGGGCTACACCTTC. Translation: CASSWFTGTGGEGYTF.

There are many counts of this clonotype. The genes are TRBV24-1 and TRBJ1-1; D unclear. CDR1 and CDR2 from the germline V gene are KGHDR and SFDVKD. Trimming cost V 5 bases and J 0 bases, with 9 bases left between them. This CDR3 is built from 14 residues. CDR3 DNA: TGTGCCACCAGTGCGGCGGATATGAACACTGAAGCTTTCTTT. Translating it yields CATSAADMNTEAFF.

V is TRBV7-3 and J is TRBJ2-6, with 12 bases that match TRBD1. Germline-derived CDR1 and CDR2 are SGHTA and FQGTGA. The junction had 4 bases not matched to a gene; V was cut back by 4 bases and J by 0 bases. The CDR3 totals 18 residues. For the CDR3, the DNA is TGTGCCAGCAGCTCGGGACAGGGGGCCTCCTCTGGGGCCAACGTCCTGACTTTC. Its translation: CASSSGQGASSGANVLTF.